This is a list of T cell receptor beta chains from one sample in a study of cytomegalovirus exposure and HLA in healthy donors. Only in-frame clones appear in the TCRdb table, and some are missing; sequencing was by immunoSEQ multiplex PCR. The table shows some 98,000 clones, with about 81% occurring only once. Input material: PBMCs. These receptors were taken from a man between 40 and 49 years old in good health and CMV-seronegative. The CDR3 runs from the conserved cysteine through the conserved F or W. The D gene is left open where the match is weak. Clone size, where shown, is once, few, many, or a class for clones that have expanded.

NA,TRBJ2-1,TRBV7-3,NA,CASSPTDRYNEQFF,TGTGCCAGCAGCCCTACGGACAGATACAATGAGCAGTTCTTC
TRBD2,TRBJ2-1,TRBV5-1,NA,CASSAGTRVVEQFF,TGCGCCAGCAGCGCCGGGACTAGAGTTGTTGAGCAGTTCTTC
NA,TRBJ1-1,TRBV7-8,NA,CASSLVPRPNTEAFF,TGTGCCAGCAGCTTAGTGCCCAGGCCGAACACTGAAGCTTTCTTT
TRBD2,TRBJ2-3,TRBV19,NA,CASGLAGVPDTQYF,TGTGCCAGCGGTCTAGCGGGGGTCCCAGATACGCAGTATTTT
NA,TRBJ2-3,TRBV6-5,NA,CASRTTDTQYF,TGTGCCAGCAGGACAACAGATACGCAGTATTTT
TRBD1,TRBJ2-7,TRBV18,NA,CASSPTGVGSYEQYF,TGTGCCAGCTCACCGACAGGGGTGGGGAGCTACGAGCAGTACTTC
NA,TRBJ1-1,TRBV9,NA,CASSVAPNTEAFF,TGTGCCAGCAGCGTAGCTCCTAACACTGAAGCTTTCTTT
TRBD2,TRBJ2-2,TRBV4-2,few,CASSQDGGGYTGELFF,TGTGCCAGCAGCCAAGATGGGGGGGGGTACACCGGGGAGCTGTTTTTT
TRBD1,TRBJ1-1,TRBV18,NA,CASSPPSTGVSSEAFF,TGTGCCAGCTCACCACCATCAACAGGGGTTTCCTCTGAAGCTTTCTTT
TRBD1,TRBJ2-1,TRBV7-8,NA,CASSQSWTGYSYNEQFF,TGTGCCAGCAGCCAATCTTGGACAGGGTACTCCTACAATGAGCAGTTCTTC
NA,TRBJ1-4,TRBV6-5,NA,CASSLALRSAEKLFF,TGTGCCAGCAGTTTAGCTCTCCGGAGCGCTGAAAAACTGTTTTTT